This TCR beta chain stems from a study of blood T cells in healthy people across ages. Germline V CDR1 and CDR2: MDHEN, SYDVKM. V was shortened by 5 bases and J by 1 base, with 8 bases between the two germline ends. The CDR3 has 13 amino acids. Together with a sample-barcoded 5' primer, a J-beta primer mix was included in a second PCR lasting about 7 to 11 cycles. Individual samples furnished no less than 2.5 million CDR3-containing paired-end reads apiece. TCRdb fed the 5' RACE reads into MiXCR, producing one record per CDR3 protein. Here the sample spans 550,000 to 750,000 distinct CDR3 sequences, roughly 20% being singletons. Sample donors were healthy Caucasian individuals that came from Russia, aged roughly 6 to 95.

The sequenced sample was blood. The rearrangement links TRBV28 to TRBJ2-5; D gene uncertain. The source of this sequence is a man between 65 and 85 years old in good health. CDR3: CASSKRVQETQYF. The CDR3 coding sequence is TGTGCCAGCAGTAAACGGGTCCAAGAGACCCAGTACTTC.